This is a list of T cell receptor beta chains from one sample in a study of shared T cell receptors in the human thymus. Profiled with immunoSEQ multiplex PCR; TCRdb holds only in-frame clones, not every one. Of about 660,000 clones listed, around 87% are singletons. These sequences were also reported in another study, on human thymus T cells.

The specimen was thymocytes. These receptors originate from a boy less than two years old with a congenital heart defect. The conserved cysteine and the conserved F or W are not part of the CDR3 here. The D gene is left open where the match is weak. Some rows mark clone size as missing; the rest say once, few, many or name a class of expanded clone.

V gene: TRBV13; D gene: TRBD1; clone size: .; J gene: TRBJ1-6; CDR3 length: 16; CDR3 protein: ASSLGQGVMTSFSPLH
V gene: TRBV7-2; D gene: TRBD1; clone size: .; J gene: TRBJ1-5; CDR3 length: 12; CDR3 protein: ASTDGQGDQPQH
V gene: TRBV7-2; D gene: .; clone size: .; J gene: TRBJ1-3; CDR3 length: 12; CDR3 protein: ASSSRVSGNTIY
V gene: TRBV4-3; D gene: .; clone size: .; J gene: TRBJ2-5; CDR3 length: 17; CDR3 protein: ASSPHKDQGHTNQETQY
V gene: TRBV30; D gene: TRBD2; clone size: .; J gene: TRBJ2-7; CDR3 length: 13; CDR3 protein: AWSPTTSLLGEQY
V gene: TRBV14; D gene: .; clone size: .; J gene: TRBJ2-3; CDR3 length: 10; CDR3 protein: ASSSVPDTQY
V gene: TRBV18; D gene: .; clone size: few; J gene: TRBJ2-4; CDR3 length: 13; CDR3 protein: ASSPQDLAKNIQY
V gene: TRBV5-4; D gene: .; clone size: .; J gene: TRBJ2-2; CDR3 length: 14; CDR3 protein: ASSRGLPKNTGELF
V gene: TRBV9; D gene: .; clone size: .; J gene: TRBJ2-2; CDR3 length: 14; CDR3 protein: ASSKKRQTDTGELF
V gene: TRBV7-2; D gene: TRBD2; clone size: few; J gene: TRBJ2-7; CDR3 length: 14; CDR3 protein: ASSGRLAGIPYEQY
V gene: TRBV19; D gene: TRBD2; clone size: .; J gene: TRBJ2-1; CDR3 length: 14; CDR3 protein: ASSHTAWREGNEQF
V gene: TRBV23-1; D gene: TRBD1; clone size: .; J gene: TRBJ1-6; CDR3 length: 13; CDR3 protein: ARTDRAGDNSPLH
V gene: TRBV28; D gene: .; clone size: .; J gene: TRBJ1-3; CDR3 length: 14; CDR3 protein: ASSLRGRRSGNTIY
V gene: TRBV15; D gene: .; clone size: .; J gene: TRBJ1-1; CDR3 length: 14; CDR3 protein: ATSRVQGLRWTEAF
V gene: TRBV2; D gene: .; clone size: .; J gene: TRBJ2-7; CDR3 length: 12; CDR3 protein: AGEGPGTRKEQY
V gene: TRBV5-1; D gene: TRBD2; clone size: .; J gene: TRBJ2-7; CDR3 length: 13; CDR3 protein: ASSPTSGYPYEQY
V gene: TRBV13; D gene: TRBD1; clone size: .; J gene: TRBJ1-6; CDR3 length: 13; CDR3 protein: ASSTLGQQNSPLH
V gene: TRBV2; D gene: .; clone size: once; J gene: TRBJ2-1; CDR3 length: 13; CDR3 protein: ASSEFLRTYNEQF
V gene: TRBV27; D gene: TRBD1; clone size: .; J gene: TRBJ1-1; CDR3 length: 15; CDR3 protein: ASSSPDRGRFDTEAF
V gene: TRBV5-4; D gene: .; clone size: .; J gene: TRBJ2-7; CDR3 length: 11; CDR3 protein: ASSLGGGYEQY
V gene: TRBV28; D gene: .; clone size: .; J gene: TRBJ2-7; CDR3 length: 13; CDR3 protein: ASSSLELSSYEQY
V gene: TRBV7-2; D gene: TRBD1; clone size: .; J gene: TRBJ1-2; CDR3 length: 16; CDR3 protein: ASSLARAGGRHNYGYT
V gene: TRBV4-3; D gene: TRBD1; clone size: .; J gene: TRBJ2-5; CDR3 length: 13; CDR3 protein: ASSRRGQGGETQY
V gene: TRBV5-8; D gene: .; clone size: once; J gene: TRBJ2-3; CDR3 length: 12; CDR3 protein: ASPNQQGQDTQY
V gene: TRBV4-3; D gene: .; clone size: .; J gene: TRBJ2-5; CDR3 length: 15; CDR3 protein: ASSRLFDTVYQETQY
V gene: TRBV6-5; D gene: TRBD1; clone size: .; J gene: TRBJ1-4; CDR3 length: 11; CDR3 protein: ASTARGIEKLF
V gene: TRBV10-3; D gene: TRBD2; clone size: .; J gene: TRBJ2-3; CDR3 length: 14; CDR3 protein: AIKIDEGGPSHTQY
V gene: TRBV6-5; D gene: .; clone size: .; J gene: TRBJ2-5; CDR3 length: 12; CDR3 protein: ASRPQNPLETQY
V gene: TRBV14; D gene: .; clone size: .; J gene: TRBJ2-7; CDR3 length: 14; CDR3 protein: ASSQEITDSSYEQY
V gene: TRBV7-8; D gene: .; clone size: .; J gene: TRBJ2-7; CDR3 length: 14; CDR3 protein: ASSPNRVSESYEQY
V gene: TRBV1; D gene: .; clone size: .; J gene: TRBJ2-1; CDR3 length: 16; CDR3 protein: TSSQAQLLAGAHNEQF
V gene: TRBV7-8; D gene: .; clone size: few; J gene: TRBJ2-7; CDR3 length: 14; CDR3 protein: ASSARPTGKTYEQY
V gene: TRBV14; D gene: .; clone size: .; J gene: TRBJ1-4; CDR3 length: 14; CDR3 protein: ASSQDGEGNHEKLF